This T cell receptor (beta chain) was sequenced for a study of technical replicates of blood from a handful of donors. Clones were sequenced by immunoSEQ multiplex PCR, and TCRdb holds only the in-frame ones, with some missing. The repertoire holds 100,000 or so clones, with over 85% as singletons. The CDR3 runs to 14 residues. Per germline, CDR1 SGHDT and CDR2 YYEEEE. V lost 6 bases and J lost 8; bases outside the gene matches: 9. Sample: T cells isolated from PBMCs. This TCR came from a human donor in good health. J is TRBJ1-2 and V is TRBV5-6; 11 bases are a match to TRBD1. The CDR3 loop is CASTPGTGGIGYTF. CDR3 coding DNA: TGTGCCAGCACCCCAGGGACAGGGGGTATCGGCTACACCTTC. Variable domain in full (rest from reference TRBV5-6 and TRBJ1-2): DAGVTQSPTHLIKTRGQQVTLRCSPKSGHDTVSWYQQALGQGPQFIFQYYEEEERQRGNFPDRFSGHQFPNYSSELNVNALLLGDSALYLCASTPGTGGIGYTFGSGTRLTVV.